Listed here are 2 T cell receptor beta chains from one sample, sequenced in a study of cytomegalovirus exposure and HLA in healthy donors. This PCR relied on a set of 60 Vbeta primers and 13 Jbeta primers. The method was immunoSEQ multiplex PCR; TCRdb's version includes in-frame clones alone and lacks a portion of them. Of 110,000 to 150,000 clones in the sample, approximately 74% are singletons; the top ten hold 4.3%. Material: PBMCs. Receptors were obtained from a man between 18 and 35 years old in good health and CMV-seropositive.

The chain has TRBV2 and TRBJ2-7; D possibly corresponds to TRBD2 (6 bases). The CDR3 length is 14 residues. Germline assignment: CDR1 SNHLY and CDR2 FYNNEI. Trimming pared 6 bases from V and 6 bases from J, leaving 18 bases between. CDR3 bases: TGTGCCAGCAGACCGGGACTCGCAACCCTCGAGCAGTACTTC. Translated: CASRPGLATLEQYF.

The chain links TRBV9 to TRBJ2-1; TRBD2 matches at 10 bases. Trimming cost V 0 bases and J 1 base; bases outside gene matches: 10. This CDR3 is 19 amino acids long. Germline V CDR1 and CDR2: SGDLS, YYNGEE. The CDR3 nucleotides read TGTGCCAGCAGCGTAGTAGGGACTAGCGCAATTGTATCCTACAATGAGCAGTTCTTC. Protein sequence: CASSVVGTSAIVSYNEQFF.